These T cell receptor beta chains were read from a single sample in a study of cytomegalovirus exposure and HLA in healthy donors. TCRdb keeps only in-frame clones here, not all; method: immunoSEQ multiplex PCR. The sample records roughly 100,000 clones, roughly 15% being singletons. Source material: PBMCs. These receptors were obtained from a female donor in good health and CMV-seronegative. CDR3s include the opening cysteine and the closing phenylalanine or tryptophan. Fields, in order: V gene, CDR3 protein.

v_gene: TRBV11-2
CDR3aa: CASSYNPRGGQETQYF

v_gene: TRBV7-2
CDR3aa: CASSFRGGGAGPFREQYF

v_gene: TRBV7-7
CDR3aa: CASSPGTSGSNTGELFF

v_gene: TRBV15
CDR3aa: CATSRTRQGVTYEQYF

v_gene: TRBV28
CDR3aa: CASRNTGIGSYEQYF

v_gene: TRBV5-6
CDR3aa: CASSLVSSGSTCQETQYF

v_gene: TRBV19
CDR3aa: CASQGSGRVSETQYF

v_gene: TRBV30
CDR3aa: CAWTQGNYGYTF

v_gene: TRBV7-9
CDR3aa: CASSGLAGRKNEQYF

v_gene: TRBV13
CDR3aa: CASSPMTSGKETQYF

v_gene: TRBV14
CDR3aa: CASSPSPQGAQTF

v_gene: TRBV5-1
CDR3aa: CASSPGTGHSYEQYF

v_gene: TRBV14
CDR3aa: CASSQGSGYYGYTF

v_gene: TRBV9
CDR3aa: CASSDRTSGVNNEQFF

v_gene: TRBV30
CDR3aa: CAWITGGYGYTF

v_gene: TRBV19
CDR3aa: CASSIRATGTEAFF

v_gene: TRBV7-8
CDR3aa: CASSLEINSYEQYF

v_gene: TRBV9
CDR3aa: CASSPPGQEFKEQYF

v_gene: TRBV6-5
CDR3aa: CASSYSLRDQPQHF

v_gene: TRBV7-9
CDR3aa: CASSPVPRKERSNQPQHF

v_gene: TRBV28
CDR3aa: CASSYRQGASVNTEAFF

v_gene: TRBV9
CDR3aa: CASSAFQGLRNEQFF

v_gene: TRBV23-1
CDR3aa: CASSQYQQGDTQYF

v_gene: TRBV6-1
CDR3aa: CASRGQGWTEAFF

v_gene: TRBV9
CDR3aa: CASSNNRGSETQYF

v_gene: TRBV7-2
CDR3aa: CASSREAGGETQYF

v_gene: TRBV5-1
CDR3aa: CASSAGNLAGGRETQYF

v_gene: TRBV6-1
CDR3aa: CASRNRGNYGYTF

v_gene: TRBV7-2
CDR3aa: CASSLGRGSEQYF

v_gene: TRBV11-2
CDR3aa: CASSFGAGVRHEQYF

v_gene: TRBV4-3
CDR3aa: CASSQDRDQGYEQYF

v_gene: TRBV4-1
CDR3aa: CASSQGLATAYEAYGYTF

v_gene: TRBV9
CDR3aa: CASSPIAGLNTEAFF

v_gene: TRBV6-5
CDR3aa: CASSYSITQGYYEQYF

v_gene: TRBV6-1
CDR3aa: CASRQGYEQYF

v_gene: TRBV27
CDR3aa: CASSPQGGEQYF

v_gene: TRBV2
CDR3aa: CASSTQGFGIQYF

v_gene: TRBV10-3
CDR3aa: CAISDPDRAYEQYF

v_gene: TRBV29-1
CDR3aa: CSVNGLAGADTQYF

v_gene: TRBV4-2
CDR3aa: CASSPNSGTNTGELFF

v_gene: TRBV5-6
CDR3aa: CASSFDSGSNEQYF

v_gene: TRBV5-6
CDR3aa: CASSFRGISYNEQFF

v_gene: TRBV28
CDR3aa: CASSLLGLTTRETQYF

v_gene: TRBV19
CDR3aa: CASSPGTGRDQPQHF

v_gene: TRBV27
CDR3aa: CASSLGRGDQPQHF

v_gene: TRBV27
CDR3aa: CASRRRGTDTQYF

v_gene: TRBV19
CDR3aa: CASCRLAGVPETQYF

v_gene: TRBV28
CDR3aa: CASSDRRSMGYTF

v_gene: TRBV18
CDR3aa: CASSPFGGRAYEQYF

v_gene: TRBV4-1
CDR3aa: CASSQDFVAKEQFF

v_gene: TRBV2
CDR3aa: CASSPIGGQVIAGELFF

v_gene: TRBV27
CDR3aa: CASSPRGPYGNQPQHF

v_gene: TRBV19
CDR3aa: CASSSSGMGTDTQYF

v_gene: TRBV5-3
CDR3aa: CARSFRASGNTEAFF

v_gene: TRBV5-1
CDR3aa: CASSVRDRRNYGYTF